Below are 32 T cell receptor beta chains sequenced from a single sample in a study of spatial heterogeneity in lung cancer (dated by TCRdb to about 2019). The time point label, as the study defines it: blood at routine non-recurrence follow-up after resection. Without any cell sorting, TCR sequencing was performed on whole RNA extracted either from tumor and nontumor lung tissue or from cryopreserved PBMC samples. The library was built by means of 5' RACE. The listed sequencing device is NextSeq 500. Clones were called with MiXCR by TCRdb after fastp trimmed the public reads at Q25, and only in-frame beta chains were retained. Rows are combined by CDR3 protein, so each entry shows the most common genes and DNA. Here the sample has some 54,000 distinct CDR3 sequences; roughly 7.4% occur a single time. 35% of the sample is in the top ten clones. The material was PBMCs, obtained at follow-up. Receptors were obtained from a female donor with early-stage non-small cell lung cancer.

Turning to this clonotype: This may come from a read error, since a much larger clone is one base off. The chain couples TRBV6-1 to TRBJ1-6; 7 bases fit TRBD1. CDR3 length: 18 amino acids. Germline V gene sequence: CDR1 MNHNS, CDR2 SASEGT. CDR3 protein: CVSSPPGTDPPWGSPLHF. The DNA of the CDR3 is TGTGTCAGCAGTCCACCCGGGACAGACCCTCCCTGGGGTTCACCCCTCCACTTT.

This clonotype was counted many times. The chain recombines TRBV20-1 with TRBJ1-2; TRBD1 matches 9 bases. Trimming removed 6 bases from V and 4 bases from J; junction bases left unmatched: 12. The CDR3 has 15 amino acids. Per germline, CDR1 DFQATT and CDR2 SNEGSKA (reference sequence). CDR3 sequence (DNA): TGCAGTGCCAACTCCCCACAGGGGGCACTCTATGGCTACACCTTC. It is translated as CSANSPQGALYGYTF.

This clonotype was seen a few times. The chain couples TRBV5-1 to TRBJ2-7, with TRBD1 matching over 9 bases. The junction had 0 bases not matched to a gene; V was cut back by 0 bases and J by 2 bases. The CDR3 extends over 14 amino acids. The germline CDR1 and CDR2 sequences are SGHRS and YFSETQ. The DNA of the CDR3 is TGCGCCAGCAGCTTGGGACAGGGGGCCTACGAGCAGTACTTC. Protein sequence: CASSLGQGAYEQYF.

This clonotype was observed many times. The V and J genes are TRBV28 and TRBJ2-3, with 7 bases that match TRBD1. The CDR3 spans 16 residues. From germline, CDR1 is MDHEN and CDR2 SYDVKM. J was trimmed by 5 bases and V by 2 bases; bases with no gene match: 10. CDR3 sequence: CASSLVSRGLVDTQYF. The CDR3, as DNA: TGTGCCAGCAGTTTAGTATCGAGGGGGCTGGTAGATACGCAGTATTTT.

This clonotype was counted ten times or more. CDR3 loop: CATAGDSTDTQYF. The CDR3 DNA reads TGTGCCACCGCGGGGGATAGCACAGATACGCAGTATTTT. V usage is TRBV28 and J usage is TRBJ2-3; 7 bases match TRBD2. V was clipped by 10 bases and J by 0 bases; unmatched bases: 4. The germline gives CDR1 MDHEN, CDR2 SYDVKM. CDR3 length: 13 residues.

Points on this clonotype: This clone may be a read error of a much larger clone one base away. The chain combines TRBV27 with TRBJ2-7; no reliable D call. The CDR3 sequence is 13 residues long. The V end lost 10 bases, the J end lost 4 bases, and 17 bases lay between the germline ends. The germline V gene has CDR1 MNHEY and CDR2 SMNVEV (reference sequence). CDR3 amino acids: CANRVGSGYEQYF. The DNA of the CDR3 is TGTGCCAACAGAGTGGGCAGTGGATACGAGCAGTACTTC.

The sample holds many counts of this clonotype. The chain is built from TRBV10-3 and TRBJ2-3, with 8 nucleotides matching TRBD2. The CDR3 contains 15 residues. V shed 3 bases, J shed 2 bases, and the junction held 4 bases outside the gene matches. CDR1 and CDR2 from the germline V gene are ENHRY and SYGVKD. CDR3 protein: CAISEDGGDTDTQYF. CDR3 nucleotide sequence: TGTGCCATCAGTGAAGACGGGGGGGACACAGATACGCAGTATTTT.

This clonotype was seen ten or more times. The chain has TRBV30 and TRBJ1-5; D unclear. The CDR3 loop spans 13 amino acids. The V gene's germline CDR1 is GTSNPN and CDR2 SVGIG (reference sequence). The V and J ends lost 0 bases and 3 bases respectively, with 6 bases between them. CDR3 DNA: TGTGCCTGGAGTGTACAGTCCAATCAGCCCCAGCATTTT. Its protein is CAWSVQSNQPQHF.

This clonotype was counted only a few times. The chain joins TRBV6-5 to TRBJ2-3, with 8 bases identical to TRBD2. V lost 6 bases, J lost 0 bases, and 8 bases stayed unmatched. This CDR3 contains 16 residues. The germline V gene has CDR1 MNHEY and CDR2 SVGAGI. CDR3 loop: CASSYRRGASTDTQYF. The CDR3 bases are TGTGCCAGCAGCTACAGGCGGGGGGCCAGCACAGATACGCAGTATTTT.

This chain connects TRBV13 to TRBJ1-2, with 8 bases fitting TRBD1. The CDR3 spans 15 residues. Germline CDR1 is PRHDT and CDR2 is FYEKMQ (reference sequence). V trimming: 2 bases; J trimming: 0 bases; junction bases outside the gene matches: 2. The CDR3 reads CASSLRDRPNYGYTF. The CDR3 nucleotides read TGTGCCAGCAGCTTAAGGGACAGGCCTAACTATGGCTACACCTTC.

The chain links TRBV20-1 to TRBJ2-1; no reliable D call. Between the trimmed V and J ends, which lost 6 bases and 10 bases, there was a span of 16 bases. This CDR3 is built from 12 residues. Per the germline V gene, CDR1 is DFQATT and CDR2 is SNEGSKA (reference sequence). CDR3 in DNA: TGCAGTGCCAACTCTTGGGGAAGCGAGCAGTTCTTC. Residues: CSANSWGSEQFF.

The chain joins TRBV20-1 to TRBJ2-3, with D tentatively TRBD1 or TRBD2 (6 bases each). In germline, CDR1 is DFQATT, CDR2 SNEGSKA (reference sequence). V was clipped by 3 bases and J by 0 bases, with 10 bases between them. The CDR3 is 14 residues long. The CDR3 region is CSASGGLSTDTQYF. The CDR3 DNA follows: TGCAGTGCTAGCGGGGGCCTCAGCACAGATACGCAGTATTTT.

The sample holds many counts of this clonotype. V gene TRBV28 combines with J gene TRBJ1-2; D gene ambiguous. CDR3 length: 11 amino acids. Germline loops: CDR1 MDHEN, CDR2 SYDVKM. Trimming took 7 bases from V and 8 from J, leaving 11 bases between them. The CDR3 spells CASMYPDGYTF. CDR3 DNA sequence: TGTGCCAGCATGTACCCCGACGGCTACACCTTC.

This clonotype was detected ten times or more. The chain links TRBV6-5 to TRBJ1-1; 7 bases agree with TRBD1. Germline CDR1 reads MNHEY; CDR2 reads SVGAGI. The CDR3 has 14 residues. Trimming took 0 bases from V and 6 from J; bases not matched to a gene: 4. Here the CDR3 reads CASSYSTGMAEAFF. Here the CDR3 DNA reads TGTGCCAGCAGTTACTCGACAGGGATGGCTGAAGCTTTCTTT.

The sample holds a few counts of this clonotype. The chain is built from TRBV5-1 and TRBJ1-3; TRBD1 aligns across 7 bases. This CDR3 spans 15 amino acids. Trimming removed 4 bases from V and 0 bases from J; junction bases left unmatched: 4. Germline CDR1 reads SGHRS; CDR2 reads YFSETQ. The CDR3 DNA is TGCGCCAGCAGCACCGCAGGGGGCTCTGGAAACACCATATATTTT. Protein sequence: CASSTAGGSGNTIYF.

This clonotype was observed many times. The chain joins TRBV7-2 to TRBJ1-1; the D gene is possibly TRBD1 (6 bases). Germline values: CDR1 SGHTA, CDR2 FQGNSA. The CDR3 consists of 14 residues. V shed 2 bases and J shed 4 bases, with 11 bases lying between them. The CDR3 protein is CASSLQGTGTEAFF. In DNA form, the CDR3 reads TGTGCCAGCAGCTTACAGGGGACGGGCACTGAAGCTTTCTTT.

Ten or more counts support this clonotype. This sequence joins TRBV5-1 and TRBJ1-1, with D possibly matching TRBD1 (6 bases). CDR1 SGHRS and CDR2 YFSETQ come from the germline V gene. V lost 4 bases and J 4 bases, leaving 14 bases between the germline ends. The CDR3 contains 14 residues. The DNA for the CDR3 is TGCGCCAGCAGCCTGGACAGCGGGTCCACTGAAGCTTTCTTT. Protein sequence: CASSLDSGSTEAFF.

This clonotype was detected ten times or more. The J gene is TRBJ1-6, the V gene TRBV6-1; no reliable D call. Germline lookup yields CDR1 MNHNS and CDR2 SASEGT. This CDR3 comprises 12 residues. V lost 0 bases and J lost 13, with 7 bases in between. The CDR3: CASSEAGPPLHF. DNA of the CDR3: TGTGCCAGCAGTGAAGCCGGCCCGCCCCTCCACTTT.

The sample holds a few counts of this clonotype. This rearrangement joins TRBV27 to TRBJ2-5, with a possible D match to TRBD1 (6 bases). Germline-derived CDR1 and CDR2 are MNHEY and SMNVEV (reference sequence). The CDR3 contains 13 residues. V shed 6 bases and J shed 5 bases, with 13 bases lying between them. This CDR3 reads CASSLQGAETQYF. As DNA, the CDR3 is TGTGCCAGCAGCCTACAGGGTGCCGAGACCCAGTACTTC.

This clonotype was seen many times. V usage is TRBV5-6 and J usage is TRBJ2-2; D is unclear. The V gene's germline CDR1 is SGHDT and CDR2 YYEEEE. The V end lost 0 bases, the J end lost 0 bases, and 3 bases lay between the germline ends. This CDR3 contains 14 residues. The CDR3 sequence is CASSLGSNTGELFF. In DNA, the CDR3 is TGTGCCAGCAGCTTGGGGTCGAACACCGGGGAGCTGTTTTTT.

In this sample, this clonotype turned up many times. The V and J genes are TRBV5-4 and TRBJ1-2, with D uncertain. Germline V gives CDR1 SGHNT, CDR2 YYREEE (reference sequence). The CDR3 consists of 15 residues. V was pared by 4 bases and J by 2 bases, with 15 bases between. The CDR3 reads CASSRSMVPNYGYTF. For the CDR3, the DNA is TGTGCCAGCAGCCGCTCGATGGTCCCGAACTATGGCTACACCTTC.

This clonotype was picked up many times. The V call is TRBV20-1, the J call TRBJ2-1, with D unclear. Germline CDR1 and CDR2: DFQATT and SNEGSKA (reference sequence). The CDR3 is made up of 13 amino acids. Trimming pared 0 bases from V and 11 bases from J, leaving 14 bases between. CDR3 in amino acids: CSARDRASEQQFF. In DNA form, the CDR3 reads TGCAGTGCTAGAGATCGGGCCAGCGAGCAGCAGTTCTTC.

J is TRBJ1-2 and V is TRBV7-9; D may be TRBD1 (6 bases). Germline V gives CDR1 SEHNR, CDR2 FQNEAQ (reference sequence). This CDR3 has 13 residues. V lost 3 bases and J lost 4, with 9 bases in between. CDR3 sequence reads: CASSFAQGYGYTF. CDR3 sequence (DNA): TGTGCCAGCAGCTTCGCACAGGGCTATGGCTACACCTTC.

This clonotype was recorded many times. The V gene is TRBV6-5, the J gene TRBJ1-6, with D hard to call. Trimming took 0 bases from V and 7 from J, leaving 10 bases between them. The CDR3 covers 15 residues. Germline CDR1 MNHEY, CDR2 SVGAGI. This chain's CDR3 is CASSYSRGKNSPLHF. The CDR3 DNA reads as TGTGCCAGCAGTTACTCACGAGGGAAAAATTCACCCCTCCACTTT.

This clonotype has ten or more counts. J is TRBJ2-3 and V is TRBV4-2; D gene ambiguous. Germline CDR1 is LGHNA and CDR2 is YNFKEQ. The CDR3 totals 16 residues. V lost 0 bases and J lost 6, with 16 bases in between. The CDR3 DNA reads as TGTGCCAGCAGCCAAGATCTCTCAGTTGAGGTGGATACGCAGTATTTT. It codes for CASSQDLSVEVDTQYF.

This clonotype appeared many times. V usage is TRBV6-2 or TRBV6-3 and J usage is TRBJ1-1; D unresolved. Germline loops: CDR1 MNHEY, CDR2 SVGEGT. The CDR3 consists of 15 residues. V lost 2 bases, J lost 5 bases, and 15 bases lay in between. The CDR3 DNA follows: TGTGCCAGCAGTTACCTAAAAGCGTATCTGACTGAAGCTTTCTTT. This encodes CASSYLKAYLTEAFF.

This clonotype showed up many times. V is TRBV4-1 and J is TRBJ2-7, with unresolved D. The CDR3 is 12 residues long. Germline assignment: CDR1 MGHRA and CDR2 YSYEKL. Trimming took 1 base from V and 4 from J, leaving 5 bases between them. The CDR3 is CASSQVGYEQYF. DNA of the CDR3: TGCGCCAGCAGCCAAGTAGGGTACGAGCAGTACTTC.

In this sample, this clonotype turned up many times. The V call is TRBV2, the J call TRBJ2-7; the match to TRBD2 covers 8 bases. The germline gives CDR1 SNHLY, CDR2 FYNNEI. The CDR3 contains 15 residues. V shed 6 bases and J 9 bases; nucleotides not matched to a gene: 16. The CDR3 here is CASRAAGTPAGGQYF. In DNA form, the CDR3 reads TGTGCCAGCAGAGCGGCCGGGACTCCGGCGGGGGGGCAGTACTTC.

This clonotype was seen many times. The chain couples TRBV7-9 to TRBJ2-5; 7 positions match TRBD1. V was clipped by 4 bases and J by 1 base; unmatched bases: 3. There are 14 residues in the CDR3. Germline lookup yields CDR1 SEHNR and CDR2 FQNEAQ (reference sequence). CDR3 residues: CASSSGTVQETQYF. The CDR3 bases are TGTGCCAGCAGCTCCGGGACAGTCCAAGAGACCCAGTACTTC.

This clonotype was counted many times. The genes are TRBV4-3 and TRBJ1-2; TRBD1 matches at 7 bases. Per the germline V gene, CDR1 is LGHNA and CDR2 is YSLEER. CDR3 length: 17 amino acids. The V gene end was trimmed by 0 bases and the J gene end by 1 base; junction bases not matched to a gene: 8. The CDR3 sequence is CASSQDTGTVGNYGYTF. The CDR3 DNA reads TGCGCCAGCAGCCAAGATACAGGGACAGTGGGTAACTATGGCTACACCTTC.

This clonotype was counted ten times or more. CDR3 DNA: TGCAGTGCTAGGGTTGGGGGCCAGCCCCAGCATTTT. It encodes CSARVGGQPQHF. This chain joins TRBV20-1 and TRBJ1-5, with a weak D call TRBD1 (6 bases). The V gene lost 3 bases and the J gene lost 7 bases, with 10 bases spanning the gap. This CDR3 has 12 residues. The germline V gene has CDR1 DFQATT and CDR2 SNEGSKA (reference sequence).

This chain connects TRBV5-1 to TRBJ2-7, with 9 bases aligning to TRBD1. This CDR3 has 15 amino acids. Germline CDR1 reads SGHRS; CDR2 reads YFSETQ. V shed 3 bases and J 4 bases; nucleotides not matched to a gene: 8. The CDR3 coding sequence is TGCGCCAGCAGCTCTACGGACAGGGGATGGTACGAGCAGTACTTC. Protein: CASSSTDRGWYEQYF.